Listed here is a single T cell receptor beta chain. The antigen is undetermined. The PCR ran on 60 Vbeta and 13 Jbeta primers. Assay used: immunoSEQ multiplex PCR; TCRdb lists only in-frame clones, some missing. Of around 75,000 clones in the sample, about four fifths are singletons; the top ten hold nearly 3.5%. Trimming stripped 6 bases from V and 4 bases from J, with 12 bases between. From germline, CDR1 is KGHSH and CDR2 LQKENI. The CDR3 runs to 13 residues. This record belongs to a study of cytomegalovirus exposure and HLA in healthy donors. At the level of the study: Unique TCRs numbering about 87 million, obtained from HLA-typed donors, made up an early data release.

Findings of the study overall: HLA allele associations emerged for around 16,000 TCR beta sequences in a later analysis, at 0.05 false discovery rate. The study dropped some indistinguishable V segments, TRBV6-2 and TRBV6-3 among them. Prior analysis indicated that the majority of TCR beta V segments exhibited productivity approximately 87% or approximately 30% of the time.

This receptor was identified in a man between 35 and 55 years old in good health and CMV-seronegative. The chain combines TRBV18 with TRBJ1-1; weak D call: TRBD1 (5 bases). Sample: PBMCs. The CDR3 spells CASSRITGTEAFF. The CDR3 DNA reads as TGTGCCAGCTCTCGAATAACAGGCACTGAAGCTTTCTTT. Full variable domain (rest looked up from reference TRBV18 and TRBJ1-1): NAGVMQNPRHLVRRRGQEARLRCSPMKGHSHVYWYRQLPEEGLKFMVYLQKENIIDESGMPKERFSAEFPKEGPSILRIQQVVRGDSAAYFCASSRITGTEAFFGQGTRLTVV.